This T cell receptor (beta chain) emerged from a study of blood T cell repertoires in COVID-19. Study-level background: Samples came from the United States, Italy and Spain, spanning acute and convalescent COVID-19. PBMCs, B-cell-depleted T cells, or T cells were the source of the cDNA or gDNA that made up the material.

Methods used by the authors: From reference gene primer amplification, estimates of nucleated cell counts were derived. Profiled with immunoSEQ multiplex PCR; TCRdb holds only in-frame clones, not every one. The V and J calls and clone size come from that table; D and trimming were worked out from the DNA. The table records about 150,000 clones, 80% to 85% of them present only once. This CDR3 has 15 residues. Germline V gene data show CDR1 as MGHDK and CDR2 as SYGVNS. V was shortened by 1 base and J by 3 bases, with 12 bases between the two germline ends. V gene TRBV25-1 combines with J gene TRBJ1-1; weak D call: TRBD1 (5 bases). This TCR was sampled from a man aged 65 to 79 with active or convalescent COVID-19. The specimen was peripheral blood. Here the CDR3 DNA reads TGTGCCAGCAGTGAATTAGGGGATCGGGACACTGAAGCTTTCTTT. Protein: CASSELGDRDTEAFF.